This T cell receptor beta chain was observed in a study of identical twins. General study findings and limits: Beta out-of-frame sequences showed weaker excess sharing between twins. Carriage of fewer insertions was seen in abundant cord blood beta clonotypes, whereas memory repertoires showed none.

Germline V gene data show CDR1 as SQVTM and CDR2 as ANQGSEA. There are 14 residues in the CDR3. J was trimmed by 1 base and V by 8 bases; bases with no gene match: 8. In its sample, this clonotype was seen a few times. Its antigen is undetermined. Every one of the donors was a healthy Caucasian. cDNA molecules carried unique molecular identifiers, and template switching added a universal primer site. TCRdb reprocessed the 5' RACE reads with MiXCR, giving one entry per CDR3 protein. The data hold roughly 490,000 distinct CDR3 sequences, with roughly 13% observed a single time. These data were also filed under a second study, of yellow fever vaccine responses in identical twins.

What was sequenced was CD4+ T cells sorted from blood. The sequence was collected from a woman under 30 in good health. V gene TRBV29-1 combines with J gene TRBJ2-1; 7 nucleotides match TRBD2. The CDR3 loop is CSFSSGASYNEQFF. For the CDR3, the DNA is TGCAGCTTTTCGAGCGGGGCATCCTACAATGAGCAGTTCTTC.